This T cell receptor beta chain was profiled in a study of CD8 T cells in Susac syndrome. Sequencing of TCR beta was performed on blood CD8+ and CD4+ T cells. The multiple sclerosis control group consisted of treatment-naive patients whose relapsing-remitting disease, which was either stable or active, fulfilled revised McDonald criteria. Through negative isolation, CD4+ and CD8+ T cells were obtained, while TEMRA cells were enriched using FACS. Germline V gene sequence: CDR1 LGHNA, CDR2 YNFKEQ. This CDR3 has 17 amino acids. The J segment lost 2 bases and the V segment lost 3 bases, leaving 12 bases of the junction unmatched. Roughly 0.5 to 1 ug RNA was reverse transcribed with random hexamers. The immunoSEQ assay covered 54 Vbeta and 13 Jbeta segments for CDR3. TCRdb re-derived calls from the immunoSEQ multiplex PCR reads in MiXCR, one entry per CDR3 protein. The table records about 280,000 distinct CDR3 sequences, around 83% of them present only once.

The sequence came from a human donor with multiple sclerosis. The sequencing sample was made of CD8+ T cells from PBMCs. The rearrangement links TRBV4-2 to TRBJ1-2; 7 bases fit TRBD1. This chain's CDR3 is CASSQAYRTGANYGYTF. DNA of the CDR3: TGTGCCAGCAGCCAGGCCTACCGAACAGGGGCCAACTATGGCTACACCTTC.